This entry describes one T cell receptor beta chain. The assay was immunoSEQ multiplex PCR, and TCRdb's table has in-frame clones only and misses some. This sample carries roughly 200,000 clones, around 86% of them seen once, and the ten largest clones take roughly 7.2%. The source of the sample is a study of blood T cell repertoires in COVID-19. On the study more broadly: Recovery meant two consecutive negative NP/OP PCR tests, professional clearance, or resolved symptoms. T cells, B-cell-depleted T cells, or PBMCs provided the cDNA or gDNA that served as material. Sites across the United States, Italy and Spain contributed samples from acute and convalescent COVID-19.

Germline V lookup: CDR1 SEHNR, CDR2 FQNEAQ (reference sequence). J lost 8 bases, V lost 4 bases, and 12 bases had no gene match. CDR3 length equals 16 residues. Sequencing input: PBMCs or T cells enriched from blood (not recorded which). The chain combines TRBV7-9 with TRBJ1-2, with 11 bases that match TRBD1. The receptor's source is a man aged 25 to 45 in a cohort exposed to, infected with or recovered from COVID-19 (not recorded which). The DNA for the CDR3 is TGTGCCAGCAGCTCCCTGAGGACAGGGGGCGTCCCGGGCTACACCTTC. It specifies CASSSLRTGGVPGYTF.